The following is a T cell receptor (beta chain) sequence with its context. This clonotype was found once. Its antigen specificity is not known. Base qualities are not at hand, and no much larger clone is one base apart. A single read makes a weak case. The sample originates from a study of blood T cells in healthy people across ages (dated by TCRdb to the mid-2010s). As for the study more broadly: In model experiments, template switching captured about one uniquely barcoded TCR beta cDNA molecule for every two T cells. To track age-related changes in TCR beta repertoire diversity, the study relied on deep sequencing normalized with unique cDNA molecular identifiers. The donors were split into four age groups: young (average about 15 years), middle-aged (roughly 39), aged (roughly 65) and long-lived (roughly 77). To avoid experimental bias, donors of different ages were spread randomly across the sequencing lanes. For two donors (one aged 18 to 30 and one aged 80 or older), the study analyzed two additional independent replicas of 1 million unique cDNA reads from the same blood draw.

Taken from cysteine to phenylalanine, the CDR3 has 15 residues. The CDR3 DNA has 45 bases and is translated from base 1. CDR1 and CDR2 were assigned from the germline V gene as MNHEY and SVGEGT. Germline trimming: 7 bases from V, 0 bases from J; junction bases outside gene matches: 8. The donors were a few dozen Caucasian individuals from Russia, aged roughly 6 to 100 years, who were systemically healthy. About 10 milliliters of peripheral blood were collected from each donor into EDTA-treated Vacutainer tubes. Ficoll-Paque density-gradient centrifugation was used to isolate PBMCs, with at least 7 million per sample. Total RNA was extracted from PBMCs with Trizol reagent, with at least 5 micrograms obtained per sample. For every donor, an aliquot of PBMCs went through flow cytometry to measure the percentages of naive CD45RAhigh/CD27high T cells. Points the paper makes about the study in general: There was a strong correlation between observed TCR beta diversity and the percentage of naive T cells measured by flow cytometry. Compared with the aged group, the long-lived group had more naive CD4+ T cells, fewer expanded clones and increased TCR diversity, suggesting age selection. Estimates of total diversity based on one million sequenced T cells were regarded as lower bounds and as underestimates. The CMV infection status of donors was not known, potentially confounding age-related changes in expanded clonotypes. Since profiling was done on bulk unsorted PBMCs, naive and antigen-experienced compartments could not be conclusively compared. Observed TCR beta diversity per million T cells fell roughly linearly with age, and a significant reduction was already apparent by age roughly 40.

The library was obtained by 5' RACE. The reads were generated on an Illumina HiSeq 2500. A second PCR of about 7 to 12 cycles was run with a J-beta primer mix and a sample-barcoded 5' primer. A template-switch 5' adaptor carrying 12 random nucleotides introduced a unique molecular identifier onto each TCR beta cDNA molecule. Each sample yielded at least 3 million CDR3-containing paired-end reads. First-strand cDNA was synthesized from all RNA with the Mint cDNA synthesis kit, primed by a TRBC-specific oligonucleotide. After uracil-DNA glycosylase treatment, a first 18-cycle PCR used universal primers M1SS and BC2_uni_R on all cDNA. The paper's processing steps were these. For normalization, 1 million high-quality reads were randomly selected from each sample, with every read carrying a distinct molecular identifier. Reads with shared molecular identifiers were discarded instead of being binned into consensus sequences. CDR3 identification, clonotype clustering and error correction used MiTCR with a Q25 quality threshold and the strictest error-elimination algorithm. A nonparametric unseen species model using Euler transformation provided a lower-bound estimate of total TCR beta diversity. The public sequencing data were trimmed at Q25 with fastp and processed into clonotypes with MiXCR by TCRdb, which kept only in-frame beta chains. Rows with a matching CDR3 protein are joined into one entry that keeps the most common DNA and genes. The V and J calls and clone size are TCRdb's, not the authors'. Across this sample there are around 850,000 distinct CDR3 sequences, with 30% to 45% seen only once. The top ten constitute under 15% of the sample.

The source material was blood. This sequence was found in a man between 18 and 29 years old in good health. The chain links TRBV6-2 or TRBV6-3 with TRBJ1-2, with 7 bases in between that match TRBD1. The nucleotide sequence is given as TGTGCCAGCACGCCTGACAGGGAAGCTAACTATGGCTACACCTTC. It codes for CASTPDREANYGYTF.